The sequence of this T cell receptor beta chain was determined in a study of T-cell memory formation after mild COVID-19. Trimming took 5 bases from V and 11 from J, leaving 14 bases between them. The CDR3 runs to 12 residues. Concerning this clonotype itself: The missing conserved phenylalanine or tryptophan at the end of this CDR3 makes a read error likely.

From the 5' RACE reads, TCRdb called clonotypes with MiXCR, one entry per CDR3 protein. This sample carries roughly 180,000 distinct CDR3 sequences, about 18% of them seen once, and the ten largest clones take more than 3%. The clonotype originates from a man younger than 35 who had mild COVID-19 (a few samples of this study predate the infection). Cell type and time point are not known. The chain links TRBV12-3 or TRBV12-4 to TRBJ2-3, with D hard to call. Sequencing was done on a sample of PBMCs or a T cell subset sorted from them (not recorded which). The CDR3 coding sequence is TGTGCCAGCAGTCCCGGTGCCCATAAGCAGTATCTT. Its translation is CASSPGAHKQYL.